A single T cell receptor (beta chain) is shown here with its context. Its matching antigen is unknown. There are 14 residues in the CDR3. V lost 0 bases to trimming and J lost 3 bases, with 9 bases between them. The germline CDR1 and CDR2 sequences are SGHDT and YYEEEE. The data derive from a study of cytomegalovirus exposure and HLA in healthy donors. The PCR used 60 Vbeta and 13 Jbeta primers. The repertoire was sequenced with immunoSEQ multiplex PCR; TCRdb's copy has only in-frame clones and lacks some. The sample table sets out about 150,000 clones. General study findings and limits: Reportedly, a later analysis found an Asian-associated ancestry cluster had fewer N-insertions than the roughly 700-donor mean.

The receptor comes from a woman in her fifties or sixties in good health and CMV-seronegative. Sequences were obtained from PBMCs. The V gene is TRBV5-6, the J gene TRBJ1-2, with D perhaps matching TRBD1 (6 bases). The CDR3 sequence is CASSLARGDYGYTF. CDR3 DNA sequence: TGTGCCAGCAGCTTGGCCAGGGGAGACTATGGCTACACCTTC.